A selection of T cell receptor beta chains follows, all from one sample in a study of CD8 T cells in ankylosing spondylitis. MiXCR, run by TCRdb on the 5' RACE reads, gives a single entry per CDR3 protein. The sample shows about 200,000 distinct CDR3 sequences, roughly 26% of them seen only once. The sequenced sample was blood, either unsorted or a sorted T cell fraction (not recorded which). These receptors were taken from a male donor with ankylosing spondylitis or in good health (not recorded which). Both conserved end residues are part of each CDR3. D genes are given only for firm matches. Clone size is not always given. Where it is, it says once, few, many or a class for expanded clones.

D gene	CDR3 length	clone size	V gene	J gene	CDR3 protein	CDR3 DNA
NA	12	NA	TRBV11-2	TRBJ2-5	CASRMGEGDQYF	TGTGCCAGCAGGATGGGAGAGGGGGACCAGTACTTC
NA	15	few	TRBV12-3/TRBV12-4	TRBJ1-5	CASSSGDSLGQPQHF	TGTGCCAGCAGTTCCGGAGACAGCCTTGGTCAGCCCCAGCATTTT
TRBD1	13	once	TRBV29-1	TRBJ1-5	CSVGLTGDQPQHF	TGCAGCGTGGGACTTACAGGGGACCAGCCCCAGCATTTT
NA	13	NA	TRBV29-1	TRBJ2-3	CSAGQRRTDTQYF	TGCAGCGCTGGACAACGACGCACAGATACGCAGTATTTT
NA	12	many	TRBV12-3/TRBV12-4	TRBJ2-5	CASRRAEETQYF	TGTGCCAGCAGACGGGCCGAAGAGACCCAGTACTTC
TRBD2	17	NA	TRBV12-3/TRBV12-4	TRBJ2-4	CASSFSLAGVAKNIQYF	TGTGCCAGCAGTTTCTCTCTAGCGGGGGTAGCCAAAAACATTCAGTACTTC
NA	14	many	TRBV6-2/TRBV6-3	TRBJ1-5	CASRPQGGNQPQHF	TGTGCCAGCAGACCACAGGGAGGCAATCAGCCCCAGCATTTT
TRBD1	13	many	TRBV20-1	TRBJ1-4	CSTTGTADEKLFF	TGCAGTACCACCGGGACAGCCGATGAAAAACTGTTTTTT
TRBD2	17	NA	TRBV20-1	TRBJ2-1	CCARDSGRAESYNEQFF	TGCTGTGCTAGGGACAGCGGGAGGGCCGAGTCCTACAATGAGCAGTTCTTC
NA	14	NA	TRBV20-1	TRBJ2-3	CSGISQYSQDTQYF	TGCAGTGGGATATCTCAGTATTCGCAAGATACGCAGTATTTT
NA	14	NA	TRBV6-5	TRBJ2-3	CASSYGESTDTQYF	TGTGCCAGCAGTTACGGGGAGAGCACAGATACGCAGTATTTT
NA	15	few	TRBV7-9	TRBJ2-1	CASSLGTTSYNEQFF	TGTGCCAGCAGCCTCGGGACCACCTCCTACAATGAGCAGTTCTTC
NA	14	NA	TRBV5-1	TRBJ1-1	CASSLEAKGTEAFF	TGCGCCAGCAGCTTGGAGGCCAAAGGGACTGAAGCTTTCTTT
NA	14	many	TRBV5-1	TRBJ2-3	CASSLRSGPDTQYF	TGCGCCAGCAGCTTGCGTAGCGGTCCAGATACGCAGTATTTT
TRBD1	15	many	TRBV12-3/TRBV12-4	TRBJ2-2	CASTRTGSDTGELFF	TGTGCCAGCACCCGGACAGGGTCGGACACCGGGGAGCTGTTTTTT
NA	14	NA	TRBV20-1	TRBJ2-7	CSATSPGISYEQYF	TGCAGTGCCACCTCTCCGGGTATCTCCTACGAGCAGTACTTC